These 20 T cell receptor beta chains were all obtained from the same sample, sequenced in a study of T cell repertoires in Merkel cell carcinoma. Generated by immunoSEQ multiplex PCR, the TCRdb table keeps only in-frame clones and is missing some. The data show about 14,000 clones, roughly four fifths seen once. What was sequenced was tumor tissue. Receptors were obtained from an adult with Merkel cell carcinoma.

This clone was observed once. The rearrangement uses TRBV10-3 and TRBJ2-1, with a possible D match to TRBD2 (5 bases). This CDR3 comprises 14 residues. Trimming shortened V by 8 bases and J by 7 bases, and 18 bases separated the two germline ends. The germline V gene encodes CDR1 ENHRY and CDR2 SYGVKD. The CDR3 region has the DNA TGTGCCATCCATAAGGGAGCGGTGGGGAATGAGCAGTTCTTC. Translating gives CAIHKGAVGNEQFF.

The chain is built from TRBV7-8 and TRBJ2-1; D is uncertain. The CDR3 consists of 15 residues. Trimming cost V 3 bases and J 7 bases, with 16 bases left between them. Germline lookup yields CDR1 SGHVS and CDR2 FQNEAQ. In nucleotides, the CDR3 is TGTGCCAGCAGCTTTGTGATCCCGGAGCAAAATGAGCAGTTCTTC. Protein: CASSFVIPEQNEQFF.

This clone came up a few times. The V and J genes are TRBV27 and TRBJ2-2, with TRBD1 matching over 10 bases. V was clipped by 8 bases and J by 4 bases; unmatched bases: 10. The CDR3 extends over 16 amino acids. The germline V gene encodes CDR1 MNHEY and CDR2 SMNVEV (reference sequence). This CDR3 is CASWPVGTGATGELFF. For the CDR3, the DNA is TGTGCCAGCTGGCCCGTAGGGACAGGGGCCACCGGGGAGCTGTTTTTT.

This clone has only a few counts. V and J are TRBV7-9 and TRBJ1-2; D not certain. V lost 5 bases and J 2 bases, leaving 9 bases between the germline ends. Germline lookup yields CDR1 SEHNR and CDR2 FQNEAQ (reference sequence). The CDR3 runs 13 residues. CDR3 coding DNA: TGTGCCAGCAGCCAAGACGGCAACTATGGCTACACCTTC. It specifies CASSQDGNYGYTF.

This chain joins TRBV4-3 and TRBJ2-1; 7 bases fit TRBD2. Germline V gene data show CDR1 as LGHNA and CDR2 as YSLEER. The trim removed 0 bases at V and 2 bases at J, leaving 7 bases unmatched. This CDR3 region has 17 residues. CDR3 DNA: TGCGCCAGCAGCCAAGATCCTGGGGGGGAGGCCTACAATGAGCAGTTCTTC. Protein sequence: CASSQDPGGEAYNEQFF.

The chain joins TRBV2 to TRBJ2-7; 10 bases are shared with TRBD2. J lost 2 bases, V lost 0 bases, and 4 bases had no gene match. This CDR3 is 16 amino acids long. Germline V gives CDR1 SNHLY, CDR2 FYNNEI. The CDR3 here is CASSEAPSGGTYEQYF. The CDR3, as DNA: TGTGCCAGCAGTGAAGCCCCTAGCGGGGGAACCTACGAGCAGTACTTC.

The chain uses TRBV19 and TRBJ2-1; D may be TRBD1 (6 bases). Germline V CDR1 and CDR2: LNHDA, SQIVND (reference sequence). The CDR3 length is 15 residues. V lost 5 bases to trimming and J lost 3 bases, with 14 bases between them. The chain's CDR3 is CASSLRQARYNEQFF. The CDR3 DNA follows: TGTGCCAGTAGTCTCAGACAGGCCCGCTACAATGAGCAGTTCTTC.

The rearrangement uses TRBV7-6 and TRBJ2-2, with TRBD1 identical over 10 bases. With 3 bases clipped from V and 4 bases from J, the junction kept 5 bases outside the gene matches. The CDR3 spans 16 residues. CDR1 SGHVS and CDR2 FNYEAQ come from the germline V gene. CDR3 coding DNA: TGTGCCAGCAGCTTCCGGACAGGGGGGGGCACCGGGGAGCTGTTTTTT. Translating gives CASSFRTGGGTGELFF.

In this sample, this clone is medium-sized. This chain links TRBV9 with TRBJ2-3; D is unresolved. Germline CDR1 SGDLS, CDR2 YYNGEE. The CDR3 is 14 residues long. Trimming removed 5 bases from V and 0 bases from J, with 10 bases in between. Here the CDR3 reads CASSLLWSTDTQYF. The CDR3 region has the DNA TGTGCCAGCAGTCTATTGTGGAGCACAGATACGCAGTATTTT. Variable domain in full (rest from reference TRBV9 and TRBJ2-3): DSGVTQTPKHLITATGQRVTLRCSPRSGDLSVYWYQQSLDQGLQFLIQYYNGEERAKGNILERFSAQQFPDLHSELNLSSLELGDSALYFCASSLLWSTDTQYFGPGTRLTVL.

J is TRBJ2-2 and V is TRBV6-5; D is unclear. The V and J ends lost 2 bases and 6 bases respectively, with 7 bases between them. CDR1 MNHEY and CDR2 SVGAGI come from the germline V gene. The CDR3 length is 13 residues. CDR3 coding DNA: TGTGCCAGCAGTTACATGGCATCCGGGGAGCTGTTTTTT. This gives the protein CASSYMASGELFF.

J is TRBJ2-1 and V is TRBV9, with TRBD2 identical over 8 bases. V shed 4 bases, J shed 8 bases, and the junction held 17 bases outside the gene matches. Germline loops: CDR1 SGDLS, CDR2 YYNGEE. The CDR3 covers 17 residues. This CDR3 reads CASSISLPGLGPYEQFF. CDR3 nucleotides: TGTGCCAGCAGCATATCCCTCCCGGGACTAGGCCCCTATGAGCAGTTCTTC.

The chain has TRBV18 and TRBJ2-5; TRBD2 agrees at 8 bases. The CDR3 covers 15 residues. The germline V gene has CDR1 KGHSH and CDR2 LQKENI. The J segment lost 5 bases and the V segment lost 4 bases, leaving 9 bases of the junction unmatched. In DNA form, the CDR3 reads TGTGCCAGCTCACTCCGAGCGGGAGTTGAGGAGACCCAGTACTTC. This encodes CASSLRAGVEETQYF.

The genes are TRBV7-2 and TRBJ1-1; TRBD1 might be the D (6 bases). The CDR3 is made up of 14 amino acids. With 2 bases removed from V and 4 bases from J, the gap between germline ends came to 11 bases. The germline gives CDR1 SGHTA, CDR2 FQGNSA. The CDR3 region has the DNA TGTGCCAGCAGCTTAAATCTGGGGGCCACTGAAGCTTTCTTT. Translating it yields CASSLNLGATEAFF.

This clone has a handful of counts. The CDR3 region has the DNA TGTGCCGCTCAGGGTCGGGGTGGCTACACCTTC. Amino acid sequence: CAAQGRGGYTF. The chain recombines TRBV27 with TRBJ1-2, with a tentative D call TRBD1 (5 bases). The CDR3 has 11 residues. Germline V gives CDR1 MNHEY, CDR2 SMNVEV (reference sequence). Trimming left V 11 bases short and J 7 bases short, with 14 bases between.

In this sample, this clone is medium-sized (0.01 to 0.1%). The CDR3 bases are TGTGCCAGCAGTTTTAGGGATGAGCAGTTCTTC. Translation: CASSFRDEQFF. The chain carries TRBV28 and TRBJ2-1; D not certain. This CDR3 comprises 11 residues. With 3 bases removed from V and 8 bases from J, the gap between germline ends came to 5 bases. Germline loops: CDR1 MDHEN, CDR2 SYDVKM.

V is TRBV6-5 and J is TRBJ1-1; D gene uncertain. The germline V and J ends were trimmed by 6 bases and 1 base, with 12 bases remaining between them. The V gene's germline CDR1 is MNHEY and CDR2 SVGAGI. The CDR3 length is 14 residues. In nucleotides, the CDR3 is TGTGCCAGCAGCCAATGGTCGCGGAACACTGAAGCTTTCTTT. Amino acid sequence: CASSQWSRNTEAFF.

The CDR3 coding sequence is TGTGCCAGCAGCTTGGAAAGTTGGGACAGGGAAGCCTACGAGCAGTACTTC. The encoded protein is CASSLESWDREAYEQYF. The genes are TRBV5-6 and TRBJ2-7; 9 bases are shared with TRBD1. This CDR3 region has 17 residues. With 0 bases clipped from V and 2 bases from J, the junction kept 9 bases outside the gene matches. CDR1 SGHDT and CDR2 YYEEEE come from the germline V gene.

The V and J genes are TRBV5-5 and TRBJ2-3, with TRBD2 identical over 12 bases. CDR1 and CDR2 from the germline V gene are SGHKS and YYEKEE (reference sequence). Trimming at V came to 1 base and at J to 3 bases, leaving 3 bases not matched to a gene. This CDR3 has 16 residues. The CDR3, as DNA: TGTGCCAGCAGCTTGAGACTAGCGGGGGTAACAGATACGCAGTATTTT. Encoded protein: CASSLRLAGVTDTQYF.

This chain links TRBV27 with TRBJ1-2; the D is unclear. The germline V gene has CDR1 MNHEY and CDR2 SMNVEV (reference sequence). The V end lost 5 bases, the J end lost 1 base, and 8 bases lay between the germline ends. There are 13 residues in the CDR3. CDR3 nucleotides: TGTGCCAGCAGTGATAGAATTAACTATGGCTACACCTTC. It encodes CASSDRINYGYTF.

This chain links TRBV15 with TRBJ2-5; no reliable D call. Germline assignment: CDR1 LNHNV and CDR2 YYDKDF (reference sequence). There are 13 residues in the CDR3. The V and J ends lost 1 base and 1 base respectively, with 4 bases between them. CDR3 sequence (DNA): TGTGCCACCAGCAGAGGATTCCAAGAGACCCAGTACTTC. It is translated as CATSRGFQETQYF.